One T cell receptor beta chain is described in this entry. The data are from a study of technical replicates of blood from several donors. The V end was cut by 4 bases, the J end by 3 bases, with 7 bases between. Germline V CDR1 and CDR2: SGHDN, FVKESK. The CDR3 length is 12 residues. Generated by immunoSEQ multiplex PCR, the TCRdb table keeps only in-frame clones and is missing some. Of some 70,000 clones in the sample, roughly nine tenths were seen once. V usage is TRBV14 and J usage is TRBJ2-7, with no clear D. The origin of this receptor is a human donor in good health. Some clones in this sample may be carry-over from other donors' samples. Sample: PBMCs. The CDR3 loop is CASSRFGYEQYF. DNA of the CDR3: TGTGCCAGCAGCCGGTTCGGCTACGAGCAGTACTTC.